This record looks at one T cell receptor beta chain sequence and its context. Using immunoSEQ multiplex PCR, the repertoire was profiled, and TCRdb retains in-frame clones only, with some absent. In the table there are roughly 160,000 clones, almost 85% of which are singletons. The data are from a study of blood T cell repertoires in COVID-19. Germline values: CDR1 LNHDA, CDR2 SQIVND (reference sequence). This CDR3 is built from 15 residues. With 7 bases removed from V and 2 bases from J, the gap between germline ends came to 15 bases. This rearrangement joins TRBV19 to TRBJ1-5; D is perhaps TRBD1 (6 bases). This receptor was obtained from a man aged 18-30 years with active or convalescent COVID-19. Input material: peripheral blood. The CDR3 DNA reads TGTGCCAGTACCATACTTCCAGGGGGCAATCAGCCCCAGCATTTT. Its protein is CASTILPGGNQPQHF.